The clone carrying this TCR beta chain was observed a handful of times. The source of the sample is a study of immune heterogeneity within non-small cell lung tumors. The TCR beta CDR3 region underwent multiplex PCR amplification with 32 V and 13 J primers. Via MiXCR, TCRdb re-called the multiplex PCR reads, giving one row per CDR3 protein. The sample lists fewer than 3,500 distinct CDR3 sequences; around 49% were seen once. Each sample used about 650 ng of genomic DNA from bulk tumor tissue. The authors collected several far-apart biopsies from each primary tumor during surgery. The study cohort was described as untreated, and its members had newly diagnosed non-small cell lung cancer. They went on to have curative surgery. Germline V gene data show CDR1 as DFQATT and CDR2 as SNEGSKA (reference sequence). With 3 bases removed from V and 5 bases from J, the gap between germline ends came to 13 bases. There are 13 residues in the CDR3.

This sequence was found in a man between 70 and 80 years old with non-small cell lung cancer. This chain joins TRBV20-1 and TRBJ1-2, with D tentatively TRBD1 (5 bases). The sequenced material came from lung tumor tissue. The CDR3 reads CSASRPGGYGYTF. The CDR3 DNA follows: TGCAGTGCTAGTCGGCCCGGGGGATATGGCTACACCTTC.